This T cell receptor (beta chain) was sequenced in a study of T-cell memory formation after mild COVID-19. The study, taken as a whole, reports: Researchers found some responding clones in pre-infection memory, a sign that cross-reactive memory joined. Contracting clones from day 15 to 85 showed balanced CD4/CD8; later expanders favored CD4+.

This clonotype was detected only a few times. Its cognate antigen is unknown. 5'RACE with constant-segment primers yielded barcoded, UMI-tagged TCR alpha and TCR beta cDNA libraries. In TCRdb, the 5' RACE reads were re-called with MiXCR into one record per CDR3 protein. Here the sample spans just under 150,000 distinct CDR3 sequences, 6% to 6.5% being singletons. CDR1 is SGHRS, CDR2 YFSETQ, per germline. V gave up 0 bases and J gave up 1 base, with 14 bases separating them. There are 16 residues in the CDR3. The TCR was taken from an adult woman who had mild COVID-19 (a few samples of this study predate the infection). Cell type and time point are not known. This chain links TRBV5-1 with TRBJ2-7, with TRBD2 as a possible D gene (5 bases). Sequenced input: PBMCs or a T cell subset sorted from them (not recorded which). Here the CDR3 reads CASSLDWASKSYEQYF. CDR3 coding DNA: TGCGCCAGCAGCTTGGATTGGGCTAGCAAATCCTACGAGCAGTACTTC.